This T cell receptor beta chain was observed in a study of radiotherapy plus CTLA-4 blockade in lung cancer. As concerns this clone: What it recognizes is unknown.

Overall study findings and caveats: Early clone dynamics of blood T cells, plus interferon-beta, reportedly predicted response best.

Trimming removed 5 bases from V and 4 bases from J, with 10 bases in between. The germline V gene has CDR1 SGDLS and CDR2 YYNGEE. This CDR3 has 14 amino acids. Profiled with immunoSEQ multiplex PCR; TCRdb holds only in-frame clones, not every one. The data contain about 82,000 clones, around 72% of them singletons. The chain links TRBV9 to TRBJ2-6; D gene uncertain. This TCR derives from a human donor with non-small cell lung cancer that progressed on radiotherapy plus ipilimumab. The input for sequencing was peripheral blood, taken from a patient treated with radiotherapy plus ipilimumab. The CDR3 sequence: CASRGSAGANVLTF. The CDR3, as DNA: TGTGCCAGCAGGGGATCTGCCGGGGCCAACGTCCTGACTTTC.